This T cell receptor beta chain was captured in a study of T-cell memory formation after mild COVID-19. Via MiXCR, TCRdb re-called the 5' RACE reads, giving one row per CDR3 protein. The data contain 300,000 to 350,000 distinct CDR3 sequences, roughly an eighth of them seen just once; the ten biggest clones take up 22%. With regard to this clonotype: What it binds is unknown.

Study-wide points: Memory cells collected pre-infection included some clones that later responded, suggesting cross-reactive memory joined. Clones that contracted from day 15 to 85 had balanced CD4/CD8; later expanders were CD4+ biased.

This CDR3 is built from 16 residues. V lost 5 bases and J 2 bases, leaving 16 bases between the germline ends. Germline V gene data show CDR1 as SEHNR and CDR2 as FQNEAQ (reference sequence). The rearrangement links TRBV7-9 to TRBJ2-1, with D possibly TRBD2 on 7 matching bases. The origin of this receptor is a man aged 18 to 29 who had mild COVID-19 (a few samples of this study predate the infection). Cell type and time point are not known. The specimen was PBMCs or a T cell subset sorted from them (not recorded which). The CDR3 loop reads CASSRRDGGPYNEQFF. The CDR3 nucleotides read TGTGCCAGCAGCCGACGGGACGGGGGGCCCTACAATGAGCAGTTCTTC.